The T cell receptor (beta chain) under discussion was sequenced for a study of cytomegalovirus exposure and HLA in healthy donors (dated by TCRdb to 2016 to 2017). Background for the entire study: In an earlier analysis of some 550 of the donors, around 300 Gb of sequence data and 95 million to 130 million unique TCR beta sequences from about 179 million T cells were reported. Typing coverage varied by locus: about 620-640 donors for A, B, C, DRB1 and DQB1; some 520 for DQA1; around 610 for DPA1; approximately 450 for DPB1. The study aimed to test whether cataloging public T cell receptors could reveal signatures of past pathogen exposure. On average, roughly 200,000 unique TCR beta nucleotide sequences were sequenced per donor among 350 to 400 genotyped donors of the cohort, with roughly 18% of those sequences being non-productive. Donor age, sex, ethnicity and CMV serostatus were compiled alongside the repertoire data. Genome-wide SNP genotypes for about 65% of the roughly 700 donors were used in a later genetic analysis, which treated that subset as a discovery cohort. The study profiled the T cell repertoires of under 700 subjects by immunosequencing and related them to cytomegalovirus serostatus. HLA typing included class I and class II loci at four-digit resolution. To decide whether each TCR beta V gene segment behaved as functional or pseudogenic, an earlier analysis of several hundred of the donors relied on high-throughput TCR beta sequencing. In the later analysis, no new phenotypic data were used to find candidate immune exposures; instead, reliance was placed on TCR beta sequences and their occurrence across donors. High-throughput TCR immunosequencing, statistical association of individual TCRs with disease status, and machine learning were combined to predict cytomegalovirus infection status. An early release covering about 600 HLA-typed donors comprised roughly 300 gigabases of sequencing data and around 85 million unique TCR sequences. A few DR-DQ haplotypes were treated as single units for association and clustering because of strong linkage in the cohort. In a later analysis, previously published TCR beta repertoires from 550 to 750 donors were re-analyzed and high-resolution HLA genotyping was added so that TCR occurrence patterns could be studied. Of the roughly 390 genotyped donors, approximately 83% fell in the genetic ancestry cluster associated with self-reported Caucasian donors. Besides the first cohort of 666 subjects, a separate validation cohort made up of 120 different subjects was used. All discovery cohort repertoires had been generated using a single sequencing platform. Overall study outcomes, separate from this receptor: An association between a missense DCLRE1C variant and V-gene and J-gene trimming of TCR beta chains was found in a later genetic analysis and replicated in an independent cohort. In an earlier analysis of over 550 of the donors, most TCR beta V segments were observed in productive rearrangements about 87% or about 30% of the time, broadly matching IMGT annotations. In a later analysis, HLA-associated TCR beta chains showed more clonal expansion and lower generation probabilities than non-associated chains that were equally common. CMV serostatus was the only immune exposure information available for the cohort. In the study, 150 to 200 TCR beta chains were listed as associated with cytomegalovirus. Sequencing depth was assumed to be roughly uniform across donors in the presence/absence analyses, though that assumption may not hold. In both the original and validation cohorts, the classifier was reported to diagnose cytomegalovirus status with high specificity and sensitivity. In a later analysis, several top co-occurrence clusters were reported to appear linked to parvovirus B19, influenza, CMV and Epstein-Barr virus. Most TCR sequences were seen in very few donors, while some public TCRs were found in many individuals. Correlated functional status among segregating V segments might reflect linkage disequilibrium, but an unknown experimental factor could not be ruled out. When HLA alleles, especially DR and DQ, strongly co-occurred, attributing TCR associations to individual alleles was difficult. In a later analysis, over 15,000 TCR beta sequences were associated with specific HLA alleles at a false discovery rate of 0.05. The authors suggested that the approach could potentially be extended to other disease states and immunological phenotypes. The sequencing pipeline was judged likely to have produced a cluster of highly shared sequence variants as a technical artifact. In a later analysis, TCR association rates were found to vary across HLA loci, with the most associated TCRs seen for DRB1 alleles and the fewest for HLA-C alleles. Over 15 rarely observed V segments, including chromosome 9 orphons, were excluded from the earlier analysis of 550 to 700 of the donors because counts were too low. HLA typing was unavailable for some donors at each locus, so association tests used only the typed subset. Because the 87-base-pair reads could not distinguish some IMGT-functional V segments, including TRBV6-2 and TRBV6-3, those segments were excluded. In this cohort, only TCR beta chains were sequenced, and detectable features were limited by the absence of alpha or paired-chain data. Compared with the approximately 710-donor mean, donors in an Asian-associated ancestry cluster had fewer N-insertions in productive TCRs, according to a later genetic analysis. A later analysis found that most CMV-associated TCR beta chains appeared HLA-restricted, with HLA associations seemingly driven largely by CMV exposure. A further reported finding was that TCR beta sequences accurately predicted the HLA-A and HLA-B alleles for most subjects in the first cohort. In vitro tests confirmed that a few of the cytomegalovirus-associated TCR beta chains recognize cytomegalovirus antigens.

The method behind the library was the immunoSEQ multiplex PCR assay. The multiplex PCR relied on a mix of 60 forward primers for TCR Vbeta segments and 13 reverse primers for TCR Jbeta segments. The CDR3 region of rearranged TCR beta genes was amplified from genomic DNA by a multiplex PCR assay. On the Illumina HiSeq System, the amplified TCR beta libraries were sequenced as 87-base-pair reads. From the authors' description of their analysis: A later analysis counted around 72 million unique TCR beta chains across the 550 to 800 repertoires, and around 9.9 million of these chains were shared by at least two donors. A nearest-neighbor algorithm error-corrected the raw reads and collapsed the reads into unique sequences, merging closely related sequences to remove PCR and sequencing errors. Alignment of CDR3 sequences to IMGT reference sequences was used to assign V, D and J gene segments. For a sequence to be retained, a match of at least six nucleotides was required to both a V gene segment and a J gene segment. A rearrangement counted as productive if the CDR3 had no stop codons and remained in frame with V and J, and every other rearrangement counted as non-productive. Following IMGT convention, CDR3 was defined as the stretch from the second conserved V-encoded cysteine to the conserved J-encoded phenylalanine. Sequences without an unambiguous match to a single V gene segment were excluded from the earlier analysis of about 600 of the donors. An earlier analysis of fewer than 750 of the donors classified V segments as functional when productive rearrangements were above 56.7% and as segregating when the standard deviation between donors was above 5%. A statistical classification framework was developed to diagnose cytomegalovirus status using the catalog of TCR beta chain sequences. A later analysis assigned V and J genes by comparing TCR nucleotide sequences with IMGT/GENE-DB human TR gene sequences. A later analysis assigned CDR3 sequences and most-parsimonious VDJ recombination scenarios with the TCRdist pipeline. In a later analysis, each TCR beta chain was defined by its CDR3 amino acid sequence together with its V-gene family, and reads without a unique V-gene family were excluded. In a later analysis, 450 to 600 highly shared, low-generation-probability nucleotide sequences were removed to address suspected cross-contamination and a sequencing artifact. In a later analysis, a clonal expansion index was calculated for each public chain from normalized within-repertoire ranks of inferred template counts. A later analysis computed generation probabilities with a VDJ recombination model fitted to out-of-frame rearrangements, and checked the results against IGoR. A later analysis scored TCR-TCR, TCR-HLA and TCR-CMV co-occurrence with hypergeometric tests, applying a repertoire-size bias correction to TCR pairs. In a later analysis, false discovery rates were estimated by permuting HLA or CMV assignments 20 times. In a later analysis, co-occurring TCRs were grouped using DBSCAN, and TCRdist sequence similarity was added for clustering within HLA-allele-positive subsets. Repertoires with fewer than 30,000 or more than 120,000 public chains, plus five repertoires with anomalous nucleotide sharing, were excluded from co-occurrence clustering. Imported from immuneACCESS, the table was reduced by TCRdb to in-frame sequences with V and J called. These copies leave out some clones; in studies compared against another copy, an unresolved V gene accounts for under half, and the cause of the remainder is not known. V and J calls and clone size are as listed in that table; D and trimming were resolved from the DNA. The sample table contains more than 150,000 clones; only one count was recorded for approximately 84% of them. The ten top clones hold 2% to 2.5% of the sample.

In total, around 600 healthy bone marrow donors made up the cohort. At the time of sampling, every cohort member was nominally healthy, though immune exposures that went unrecorded were likely present. The donor was CMV seronegative and was included in the group of hundreds of seronegative cohort members. A peripheral blood sample was collected from each donor, and TCR beta sequencing was performed on peripheral blood mononuclear cells. The Qiagen DNeasy Blood Extraction Kit was used to extract genomic DNA from the blood cell samples. To note about this clone: What antigen it recognizes has not been identified. Base qualities are not recorded, but no much larger clone differs from it by a single base.

CDR1 and CDR2 are drawn from the germline V gene (reference sequence): MNHEY, SMNVEV. The CDR3 sequence holds 14 residues, the cysteine and phenylalanine included. Of all the DNA, just the CDR3 is kept, 42 bases in frame from base 1. V and J lose 5 bases and 6 bases, and a span of 16 bases separates them. This chain joins TRBV27 to TRBJ1-2; a weak D assignment points to TRBD1 (6 bases agree). The source material was PBMCs. The receptor comes from a woman younger than 35 in good health and CMV-seronegative. The CDR3 protein is CASSGIRGFDGYTF. In nucleotide form, the sequence is TGTGCCAGCAGTGGTATCAGGGGATTTGATGGCTACACCTTC.